Each of the 17 T cell receptor beta chains below was sequenced from the same sample in a study of T cells in Graves' hyperthyroidism and ophthalmopathy. TCR beta CDR3 region amplification was performed from RNA transcripts. The HTBI primer set served for first-round RT-PCR of the TCR CDR3. A single record per CDR3 protein comes from TCRdb applying MiXCR to the multiplex PCR reads. Of fewer than 400,000 distinct CDR3 sequences in the sample, more than 12% were seen once. The sequenced material came from blood. These receptors all come from a man aged 50 or older with Graves' ophthalmopathy.

This clonotype was recorded many times. The V and J genes are TRBV20-1 and TRBJ2-1, with TRBD2 matching 12 bases. The germline V gene has CDR1 DFQATT and CDR2 SNEGSKA (reference sequence). The CDR3 spans 14 residues. Trimming removed 0 bases from V and 10 bases from J; junction bases left unmatched: 4. CDR3 sequence: CSARDLLAGGEQFF. The CDR3 DNA reads as TGCAGTGCTAGAGATCTGCTAGCGGGGGGGGAGCAGTTCTTC.

In its sample, this clonotype was seen many times. CDR3 sequence: CASSRQIPSGANVLTF. The CDR3 DNA sequence: TGTGCCAGCAGTCGCCAAATACCCTCTGGGGCCAACGTCCTGACTTTC. The chain is built from TRBV12-3 or TRBV12-4 and TRBJ2-6; D call uncertain. Trimming shortened V by 5 bases and J by 0 bases, and 11 bases separated the two germline ends. The CDR3 has 16 residues.

Of note for this clonotype: A much larger clone lies one base from this, so it may be a read error. The missing conserved phenylalanine or tryptophan at the end of this CDR3 makes a read error likely. The chain carries TRBV5-1 and TRBJ2-3; tentative D call: TRBD1 (6 bases). Looked up from germline, CDR1 is SGHRS and CDR2 is YFSETQ. With 0 bases removed from V and 2 bases from J, the gap between germline ends came to 10 bases. The CDR3 contains 15 residues. The CDR3 DNA is TGCGCCAGCAGCTTGGACAGGGCTCCCACAGATACGCAGTATCTT. It translates to CASSLDRAPTDTQYL.

This clonotype was seen repeatedly, ten times or more. The chain has TRBV3-1 and TRBJ2-2; D remains ambiguous. With 0 bases removed from V and 5 bases from J, the gap between germline ends came to 7 bases. The CDR3 runs to 14 residues. Looked up from germline, CDR1 is LGHDT and CDR2 is YNNKEL (reference sequence). CDR3 sequence: CASSQDHQTGELFF. Here the CDR3 DNA reads TGTGCCAGCAGCCAAGACCATCAAACCGGGGAGCTGTTTTTT.

This clonotype was picked up many times. The chain uses TRBV30 and TRBJ2-4; possibly TRBD1 for D (6 bases). The germline V gene encodes CDR1 GTSNPN and CDR2 SVGIG (reference sequence). V lost 3 bases to trimming and J lost 11 bases, with 14 bases between them. The CDR3 is 12 amino acids. CDR3 DNA sequence: TGTGCCTGGAGCCAAACAGGGCAAGTTCAGTACTTC. Its translation is CAWSQTGQVQYF.

Ten or more counts support this clonotype. This chain links TRBV20-1 with TRBJ2-1; the match to TRBD2 covers 8 bases. The CDR3 has 15 amino acids. Germline CDR1 and CDR2: DFQATT and SNEGSKA (reference sequence). V shed 2 bases and J 6 bases; nucleotides not matched to a gene: 9. The DNA for the CDR3 is TGCAGTGCTAGACATTCGGAGGGACTAGGCAATGAGCAGTTCTTC. Translating it yields CSARHSEGLGNEQFF.

This clonotype has a handful of counts. The J gene is TRBJ2-5, the V gene TRBV4-1; D gene uncertain. Germline V CDR1 and CDR2: MGHRA, YSYEKL. Trimming cost V 4 bases and J 3 bases, with 12 bases left between them. The CDR3 totals 14 residues. The CDR3 sequence: CASSPRLGEETQYF. In nucleotides, the CDR3 is TGCGCCAGCAGCCCCAGACTTGGAGAAGAGACCCAGTACTTC.

This chain joins TRBV30 and TRBJ2-2; TRBD1 is a possible D gene (6 bases). Germline assignment: CDR1 GTSNPN and CDR2 SVGIG (reference sequence). The CDR3 has 15 residues. V was shortened by 0 bases and J by 7 bases, with 15 bases between the two germline ends. CDR3 coding DNA: TGTGCCTGGAGTGTACAGGGTACTCTCTTCGGGGAGCTGTTTTTT. It translates to CAWSVQGTLFGELFF.

V and J are TRBV9 and TRBJ2-2; D is perhaps TRBD1 (5 bases). Germline CDR1 and CDR2: SGDLS and YYNGEE. The CDR3 has 15 amino acids. V was cut by 0 bases and J by 2 bases, with 8 bases left in between. The CDR3 here is CASSVGQINTGELFF. Written as DNA, the CDR3 is TGTGCCAGCAGCGTAGGACAGATTAACACCGGGGAGCTGTTTTTT.

Note on this clonotype: A much bigger clone sits one base away, suggesting this may be a read error. The rearrangement uses TRBV5-1 and TRBJ2-1; D gene unclear. V gave up 3 bases and J gave up 10 bases, with 20 bases separating them. Germline V gives CDR1 SGHRS, CDR2 YFSETQ. The CDR3 loop spans 15 amino acids. The DNA for the CDR3 is TGCGCCAGCAGCTCCAGTACGACGAGACCCCGCGAGCAGTTCTTC. Its translation: CASSSSTTRPREQFF.

The chain employs TRBV7-9 and TRBJ2-2; D possibly corresponds to TRBD1 (6 bases). V was cut by 4 bases and J by 5 bases, with 11 bases left in between. This CDR3 has 14 residues. From germline, CDR1 is SEHNR and CDR2 FQNEAQ (reference sequence). This chain's CDR3 is CASSWQQGTGELFF. The DNA of the CDR3 is TGTGCCAGCAGCTGGCAGCAGGGGACCGGGGAGCTGTTTTTT.

This clonotype was counted ten times or more. The chain joins TRBV5-1 to TRBJ1-4; a possible D gene is TRBD1 (5 bases). The CDR3 spans 16 residues. V gave up 1 base and J gave up 4 bases, with 14 bases separating them. The germline CDR1 and CDR2 sequences are SGHRS and YFSETQ. CDR3 in DNA: TGCGCCAGCAGCTTGAACATCCAGGGACTTAATGAAAAACTGTTTTTT. Translated, it gives CASSLNIQGLNEKLFF.

This clonotype has ten or more counts. The chain recombines TRBV30 with TRBJ1-4, with D perhaps TRBD1 (5 bases). Trimming shortened V by 4 bases and J by 2 bases, and 11 bases separated the two germline ends. In germline, CDR1 is GTSNPN, CDR2 SVGIG (reference sequence). CDR3 length equals 14 residues. CDR3 loop: CAWKGQGTNEKLFF. CDR3 nucleotides: TGTGCCTGGAAAGGTCAGGGCACTAATGAAAAACTGTTTTTT.

This clonotype was seen more than once but under ten times. V and J are TRBV24-1 and TRBJ2-1; TRBD2 might be the D (6 bases). CDR1 and CDR2 from the germline V gene are KGHDR and SFDVKD. The CDR3 is 16 amino acids. The ends were cut back, 4 bases at V and 10 bases at J, with 22 bases in the middle. The CDR3 sequence is CATSESGSGSGLEQFF. CDR3 nucleotides: TGTGCCACCAGTGAGTCGGGCAGCGGGTCGGGGCTGGAGCAGTTCTTC.

The sample holds a few counts of this clonotype. V usage is TRBV25-1 and J usage is TRBJ1-4; 8 positions agree with TRBD1. The CDR3 contains 12 residues. Germline V gives CDR1 MGHDK, CDR2 SYGVNS. V trimming: 3 bases; J trimming: 12 bases; junction bases outside the gene matches: 3. The CDR3: CASSEDRAELFF. As DNA, the CDR3 is TGTGCCAGCAGTGAGGACAGGGCGGAACTGTTTTTT.

This clonotype was seen many times. The J gene is TRBJ2-7, the V gene TRBV20-1; D is undetermined. CDR3 length: 15 amino acids. The V and J ends lost 3 bases and 3 bases respectively, with 18 bases between them. Per the germline V gene, CDR1 is DFQATT and CDR2 is SNEGSKA (reference sequence). CDR3 DNA sequence: TGCAGTGCTAGTCGGGCAACCGACCCAGTCTACGAGCAGTACTTC. Amino acids: CSASRATDPVYEQYF.

The rearrangement links TRBV28 to TRBJ2-5; 8 bases align to TRBD2. The CDR3 runs 14 residues. The junction had 6 bases not matched to a gene; V was cut back by 4 bases and J by 5 bases. CDR1 MDHEN and CDR2 SYDVKM come from the germline V gene. The CDR3 spells CASSSRSGTETQYF. The CDR3, as DNA: TGTGCCAGCAGTTCCCGTAGCGGGACGGAGACCCAGTACTTC.